A single sample is the source of the 12 T cell receptor beta chains below, sequenced in a study of cytomegalovirus exposure and HLA in healthy donors. Vbeta (60) and Jbeta (13) primers were used in the PCR. Assay: immunoSEQ multiplex PCR; the TCRdb copy retains only in-frame clones and omits some. The sample records 85,000 to 90,000 clones, 75% to 90% being singletons. What was sequenced was PBMCs. The receptors here all came from a man aged 40-55 years in good health and CMV-seropositive.

For this clone: As the CDR3 is not closed by the conserved phenylalanine or tryptophan, this likely results from a read error. No DNA is shown, since the ends of the CDR3 on it are uncertain; the CDR3 is the one TCRdb lists. J is TRBJ2-4 and V is TRBV5-1; the table assigns TRBD2, which was not confirmed against the DNA. Germline CDR1 reads SGHRS; CDR2 reads YFSETQ. The CDR3 is made up of 10 amino acids, end residues included. The CDR3 loop reads CASSSRLGRP.

The chain combines TRBV2 with TRBJ2-1; 7 bases are shared with TRBD2. The CDR3 sequence is 14 residues long. With 8 bases clipped from V and 2 bases from J, the junction kept 6 bases outside the gene matches. Germline CDR1 reads SNHLY; CDR2 reads FYNNEI. The CDR3 spells CASSLAATYNEQFF. The CDR3 region has the DNA TGTGCCAGCTCGCTAGCGGCTACCTACAATGAGCAGTTCTTC.

In this sample, this clone turned up once. This chain connects TRBV18 to TRBJ2-1; a possible D gene is TRBD2 (6 bases). The CDR3 length is 13 residues. V gave up 6 bases and J gave up 5 bases, with 11 bases separating them. CDR1 is KGHSH, CDR2 LQKENI, per germline. The CDR3 DNA sequence: TGTGCCAGCTCGGCGGGATGGAACAATGAGCAGTTCTTC. This encodes CASSAGWNNEQFF.

The V gene is TRBV7-2, the J gene TRBJ2-5, with a possible D match to TRBD1 (6 bases). The CDR3 sequence is 16 residues long. V lost 6 bases and J 0 bases, leaving 17 bases between the germline ends. CDR1 is SGHTA and CDR2 is FQGNSA in the germline V gene. CDR3 sequence (DNA): TGTGCCAGCAGTCTTGCAGGGGCGCGGCACCAAGAGACCCAGTACTTC. Its protein is CASSLAGARHQETQYF.

The rearrangement joins TRBV9 to TRBJ1-3; a weak D match, TRBD1 (5 bases). Germline CDR1 is SGDLS and CDR2 is YYNGEE. V lost 6 bases to trimming and J lost 0 bases, with 19 bases between them. This CDR3 is 17 amino acids long. The CDR3: CASNKGDSPFSGNTIYF. The CDR3, as DNA: TGTGCCAGCAACAAAGGAGACAGTCCCTTCTCTGGAAACACCATATATTTT.

The chain joins TRBV5-4 to TRBJ2-1; possible D gene TRBD2, 6 bases. The CDR3 totals 18 residues. V was cut by 1 base and J by 6 bases, with 23 bases left in between. Germline V gene data show CDR1 as SGHNT and CDR2 as YYREEE (reference sequence). The CDR3 DNA reads as TGTGCCAGCAGCTTGTGTTTTCCAGCGGGCTCCCTAAGCAATGAGCAGTTCTTC. It codes for CASSLCFPAGSLSNEQFF.

This chain's CDR3 is CASSRIAGTVRSEQFF. CDR3 DNA sequence: TGTGCCAGCAGCCGAATAGCGGGGACCGTTCGGAGTGAGCAGTTCTTC. The chain uses TRBV7-3 and TRBJ2-1; 8 bases are a match to TRBD2. The CDR3 consists of 16 residues. Losses at the gene ends were 5 bases for V and 9 bases for J; bases not matched to a gene: 15. CDR1 and CDR2 (germline): SGHTA, FQGTGA.

The gene calls are TRBV5-3 and TRBJ2-5; 8 bases map to TRBD1. TRBV5-3 has ORF status, its function being uncertain. The V gene end was trimmed by 8 bases and the J gene end by 2 bases; junction bases not matched to a gene: 5. The CDR3 covers 13 residues. The CDR3 here is CARNWTGQETQYF. CDR3 sequence (DNA): TGTGCCAGGAACTGGACAGGGCAAGAGACCCAGTACTTC.

V usage is TRBV4-2 and J usage is TRBJ1-1; D possibly corresponds to TRBD1 (6 bases). Germline values: CDR1 LGHNA, CDR2 YNFKEQ. This CDR3 region has 15 residues. The ends were cut back, 1 base at V and 6 bases at J, with 15 bases in the middle. The CDR3 loop is CASSQGGGPAAEAFF. Here the CDR3 DNA reads TGTGCCAGCAGCCAAGGGGGGGGGCCAGCGGCTGAAGCTTTCTTT.

The chain couples TRBV5-1 to TRBJ2-2, with D uncertain. This CDR3 has 15 residues. The germline CDR1 and CDR2 sequences are SGHRS and YFSETQ. Trimming took 6 bases from V and 0 from J, leaving 12 bases between them. CDR3 sequence: CASKTQGANTGELFF. The CDR3 DNA follows: TGCGCCAGCAAGACCCAAGGAGCGAACACCGGGGAGCTGTTTTTT.

J is TRBJ2-7 and V is TRBV11-2; possibly TRBD2 for D (6 bases). Germline CDR1 SGHAT, CDR2 FQNNGV. The V end lost 1 base, the J end lost 2 bases, and 12 bases lay between the germline ends. The CDR3 spans 15 residues. Here the CDR3 DNA reads TGTGCCAGCAGCTTAGGCGGGACGATGACCTACGAGCAGTACTTC. This encodes CASSLGGTMTYEQYF.

The V and J genes are TRBV18 and TRBJ1-2, with D perhaps matching TRBD1 (5 bases). Between the trimmed V and J ends, which lost 5 bases and 3 bases, there was a span of 22 bases. Germline V CDR1 and CDR2: KGHSH, LQKENI. The CDR3 extends over 17 amino acids. The CDR3: CASSYSGLGGIDYGYTF. CDR3 nucleotide sequence: TGTGCCAGCTCATACTCAGGGTTGGGAGGAATCGACTATGGCTACACCTTC.